This is a list of T cell receptor beta chains from one sample in a study of PD-L1 blockade in urothelial cancer. Sequencing used immunoSEQ multiplex PCR; TCRdb keeps in-frame clones, though not all of them. This sample has under 30,000 clones, with roughly 80% found just once. Source: PBMCs, taken around atezolizumab (anti-PD-L1) treatment. These receptors came from a man aged 50 to 60 with urothelial cancer. Both conserved end residues are part of each CDR3. Each record gives: clone size, J gene, D gene, V gene, CDR3 DNA, CDR3 protein. A D gene is named only where the DNA matches it firmly. A clone size is listed for some rows: how often the clone was seen (once, few, many), or a class if it is expanded.

>-|TRBJ2-3|TRBD1|TRBV29-1
TGCAGCGTTGTCAGGGGGCGTCTCACAGATACGCAGTATTTT
CSVVRGRLTDTQYF
>-|TRBJ2-1|TRBD2|TRBV4-2
TGTGCCAGCAGCCAAGAGAACAGGGCTAGCGGGGCCAATGAGCAGTTCTTC
CASSQENRASGANEQFF
>-|TRBJ1-5|-|TRBV11-2
TGTGCCAGCAGCCTCCAGGGGTTGGATCAGCCCCAGCATTTT
CASSLQGLDQPQHF
>-|TRBJ1-2|TRBD1|TRBV7-9
TGTGCCAGCAGCTTAGGCACAGGGGTCTATGGCTACACCTTC
CASSLGTGVYGYTF
>-|TRBJ1-2|-|TRBV6-5
TGTGCCAGCAGTTACAGCGGGGGCGCGGGTGGCTATGGCTACACCTTC
CASSYSGGAGGYGYTF
>-|TRBJ1-1|TRBD1|TRBV6-6
TGTGCCAGCAGTGTTCAGGGGGCTGAAGCTTTCTTT
CASSVQGAEAFF
>once|TRBJ1-4|TRBD1|TRBV5-1
TGCGCCAGCAGCACTACAGGGGCAACTAATGAAAAACTGTTTTTT
CASSTTGATNEKLFF
>-|TRBJ2-7|TRBD1|TRBV5-6
TGTGCCAGCAATACCTACAGGCCAGGGGGCGGGCAGTACTTC
CASNTYRPGGGQYF
>few|TRBJ1-1|-|TRBV13
TGTGCCAGCAGCGGGCGGGACTCAAACACTGAAGCTTTCTTT
CASSGRDSNTEAFF
>-|TRBJ2-1|TRBD2|TRBV4-1
TGCGCCAGCAGCCAAGCGAAGCGGGAACCCTACAATGAGCAGTTCTTC
CASSQAKREPYNEQFF
>-|TRBJ1-6|TRBD1|TRBV11-2
TGTGCCAGCAGCTTACAGGGGGGCAGGTTAGCACCCCTCCACTTT
CASSLQGGRLAPLHF
>-|TRBJ2-1|-|TRBV2
TGTGCCAGCCGACTGCAAAATGAGCAGTTCTTC
CASRLQNEQFF
>-|TRBJ1-2|-|TRBV6-1
TGTGCCAGCAGTGCTGTCCTCTATGGCTACACCTTC
CASSAVLYGYTF
>-|TRBJ1-1|-|TRBV4-1
TGCGCCAGCAGCCAATATGTTCCGTCCACTGAAGCTTTCTTT
CASSQYVPSTEAFF
>-|TRBJ1-2|TRBD1|TRBV5-4
TGTGCCAGCAGGGGTGGGGACAGCTCCTATGGCTACACCTTC
CASRGGDSSYGYTF
>-|TRBJ1-1|TRBD1|TRBV11-2
TGTGCCAGCAGCCAAAAATTACAGGGGGGTGTGGGAGCTTTCTTT
CASSQKLQGGVGAFF
>few|TRBJ2-1|TRBD2|TRBV2
TGTGCCAGCACAATAAGTGGGACTAGCTACAATGAGCAGTTCTTC
CASTISGTSYNEQFF
>-|TRBJ2-7|TRBD2|TRBV5-1
TGCGCCAGCAGCTCTCAGCGGGGGCGGGACGAGCAGTACTTC
CASSSQRGRDEQYF
>-|TRBJ1-5|-|TRBV18
TGTGCCAGCTCACCAACAGCTAGCAATCAGCCCCAGCATTTT
CASSPTASNQPQHF
>-|TRBJ1-1|TRBD1|TRBV7-9
TGTGCCAGCAGCTTATTGGGGACAGCAAACACTGAAGCTTTCTTT
CASSLLGTANTEAFF
>-|TRBJ1-2|-|TRBV7-9
TGTGCCAGCAGCTTAGATAAGGGGAATGGCTACACCTTC
CASSLDKGNGYTF
>few|TRBJ1-4|TRBD1|TRBV19
TGTGCCAGTAGTATCAGGGGGACGCGGAATGAAAAACTGTTTTTT
CASSIRGTRNEKLFF
>few|TRBJ2-6|-|TRBV4-1
TGCGCCAGCAGCCTCCTTAAATCTGGGGCCAACGTCCTGACTTTC
CASSLLKSGANVLTF
>once|TRBJ2-3|TRBD2|TRBV19
TGTGCCAGTAGTATCGCGGGGGTGGTCACAGATACGCAGTATTTT
CASSIAGVVTDTQYF
>-|TRBJ1-2|TRBD1|TRBV6-1
TGTGCCAGTCTCCGGGACAGTTCTTCGTACTATGGCTACACCTTC
CASLRDSSSYYGYTF
>-|TRBJ1-4|-|TRBV5-3
TGTGCCAGAAGCTCTCCCGGGGAGGGAAATGAAAAACTGTTTTTT
CARSSPGEGNEKLFF
>-|TRBJ1-1|-|TRBV2
TGTGCCAGCCTCAGTTGGGCAGGGGTGAACACTGAAGCTTTCTTT
CASLSWAGVNTEAFF
>few|TRBJ2-2|-|TRBV27
TGTGCCAGCAGTTTATCGTCCAGGGGACCCAACACCGGGGAGCTGTTTTTT
CASSLSSRGPNTGELFF
>-|TRBJ1-2|-|TRBV5-6
TGTGCCAGCAGCTTGGCCCTAAGGACAGCCTATGGCTACACCTTC
CASSLALRTAYGYTF
>-|TRBJ2-4|-|TRBV29-1
TGCAGCGTGACTCACCAGGCCAAAAACATTCAGTACTTC
CSVTHQAKNIQYF
>once|TRBJ1-2|TRBD1|TRBV6-1
TGTGCCAGCAGTGAGGCCTTCCGGACAGGCCCCCGTAACTATGGCTACACCTTC
CASSEAFRTGPRNYGYTF
>-|TRBJ2-7|TRBD1|TRBV7-9
TGTGCCAGCAGCTCCCACCTTGGGACAGGGGATTACGAGCAGTACTTC
CASSSHLGTGDYEQYF
>-|TRBJ1-2|-|TRBV9
TGTGCCAGCACTAACGCCCCGGACAGTACCGCTATAGGCTACACCTTC
CASTNAPDSTAIGYTF
>-|TRBJ2-1|TRBD2|TRBV23-1
TGCGCCAGCAGTCACCCAGGACTAGTTCATGAGCAGTTCTTC
CASSHPGLVHEQFF
>once|TRBJ1-2|-|TRBV7-9
TGTGCCAGCAGCTTAATGGGACAATCGGGAGGCTACACCTTC
CASSLMGQSGGYTF
>-|TRBJ1-5|-|TRBV10-2
TGCGCCAGCAGTGAAATTGGGCAGGGCCCGAATCAGCCCCAGCATTTT
CASSEIGQGPNQPQHF
>-|TRBJ2-3|-|TRBV11-2
TGTGCCAGCAGCCCTTTACTAGATACGCAGTATTTT
CASSPLLDTQYF
>-|TRBJ1-1|TRBD1|TRBV27
TGTGCCAGCAGGGCGGACAGGACGTGGAACACTGAAGCTTTCTTT
CASRADRTWNTEAFF
>-|TRBJ1-3|-|TRBV5-4
TGTGCCAGCAGCAAAGGACGGGGGGGGCCTGGAAACACCATATATTTT
CASSKGRGGPGNTIYF
>-|TRBJ1-1|TRBD1|TRBV19
TGTGCCAGTAGTTTCAGGGGGACTGAAGCTTTCTTT
CASSFRGTEAFF
>-|TRBJ1-5|-|TRBV15
TGTGCCACCAGCAGAGCCTACAGCTTATATAGCAATCAGCCCCAGCATTTT
CATSRAYSLYSNQPQHF
>once|TRBJ1-6|-|TRBV28
TGTGCCAGCAGGCCCGTGGAGGGTAGATCACCCCTCCACTTT
CASRPVEGRSPLHF
>-|TRBJ1-1|TRBD1|TRBV9
TGTGCCAGCAGCGAGGGGACAGGGTCAGCTTTCTTT
CASSEGTGSAFF
>-|TRBJ2-7|-|TRBV30
TGTGCCTGGGGGGGACGGCCCGGGACTCACGACTCCTACGAGCAGTACTTC
CAWGGRPGTHDSYEQYF
>-|TRBJ2-5|TRBD2|TRBV10-1
TGCGCCAGCAGTCGACTAGCCGCGGAGACCCAGTACTTC
CASSRLAAETQYF
>-|TRBJ2-7|TRBD2|TRBV2
TGTGCCAGCAAGCTGGCTAGCGGCTACTCCTACGAGCAGTACTTC
CASKLASGYSYEQYF
>-|TRBJ1-5|-|TRBV5-8
TGTGCCAGCAGGATCCTGAGCTTCAATCAGCCCCAGCATTTT
CASRILSFNQPQHF
>-|TRBJ1-4|TRBD1|TRBV4-1
TGCGCCAGCAGCTCAACCGGGACAGGGAATGAAAAACTGTTTTTT
CASSSTGTGNEKLFF
>-|TRBJ1-1|-|TRBV19
TGTGCCAGTAGTACCGGGAACACTGAAGCTTTCTTT
CASSTGNTEAFF
>once|TRBJ2-1|TRBD1|TRBV7-9
TGTGCCAGCAGCCCGCGACAGGGGGAGGGCTCCTACAATGAGCAGTTCTTC
CASSPRQGEGSYNEQFF
>-|TRBJ1-5|-|TRBV19
TGTGCCAGTAGTATAGATGGGGGGAGCAATCAGCCCCAGCATTTT
CASSIDGGSNQPQHF
>-|TRBJ1-1|-|TRBV11-2
TGTGCCAGCAGCCTCCGGGGGTCGACGAACACTGAAGCTTTCTTT
CASSLRGSTNTEAFF
>-|TRBJ1-1|-|TRBV7-9
TGTGCCAGCAGCTTAAGGGACAAATTATCGACTTTCTTT
CASSLRDKLSTFF
>once|TRBJ2-1|-|TRBV15
TGTGCCACCAGCAGAGATAGGCTAGCGTACAATGAGCAGTTCTTC
CATSRDRLAYNEQFF
>-|TRBJ2-1|-|TRBV2
TGTGCCAGCAGTGAGTGGGCCCCGAGCTCCTACAATGAGCAGTTCTTC
CASSEWAPSSYNEQFF
>-|TRBJ2-7|TRBD1|TRBV7-9
TGTGCCAGCAGCCCAATGGGACAGGGAAAGTACGAGCAGTACTTC
CASSPMGQGKYEQYF
>-|TRBJ1-5|TRBD1|TRBV6-4
TGTGCCAGCAGCCAGACAGGGGGCCCTAATCAGCCCCAGCATTTT
CASSQTGGPNQPQHF